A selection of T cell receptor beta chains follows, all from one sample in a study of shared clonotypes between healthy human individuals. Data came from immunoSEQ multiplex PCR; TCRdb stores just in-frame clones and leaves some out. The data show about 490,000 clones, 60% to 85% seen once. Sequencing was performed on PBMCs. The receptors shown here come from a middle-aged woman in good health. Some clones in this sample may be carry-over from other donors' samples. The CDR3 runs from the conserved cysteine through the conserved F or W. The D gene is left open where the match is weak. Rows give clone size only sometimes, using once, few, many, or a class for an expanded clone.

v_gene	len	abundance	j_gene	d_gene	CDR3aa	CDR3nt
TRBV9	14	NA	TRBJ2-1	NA	CASSVRGLPHEQFF	TGTGCCAGCAGCGTACGGGGACTCCCGCATGAGCAGTTCTTC
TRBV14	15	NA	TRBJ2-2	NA	CASSQGAAATGELFF	TGTGCCAGCAGCCAAGGGGCGGCGGCGACCGGGGAGCTGTTTTTT
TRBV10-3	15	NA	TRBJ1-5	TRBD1	CAISEGRGQGQPQHF	TGCGCCATCAGTGAGGGAAGGGGGCAGGGTCAGCCCCAGCATTTT
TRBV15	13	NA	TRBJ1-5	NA	CATSDRSNQPQHF	TGTGCCACCAGCGACAGGTCCAATCAGCCCCAGCATTTT
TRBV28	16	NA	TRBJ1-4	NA	CASSSPSGQHNEKLFF	TGTGCCAGCAGTTCCCCATCCGGACAGCATAATGAAAAACTGTTTTTT
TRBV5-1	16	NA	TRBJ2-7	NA	CASSASRDSGSYEQYF	TGCGCCAGCAGCGCCTCGCGAGACAGTGGGTCCTACGAGCAGTACTTC
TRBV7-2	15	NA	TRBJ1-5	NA	CASSLGAYGTRPQHF	TGTGCCAGCAGCTTAGGTGCGTACGGCACTCGGCCCCAGCATTTT
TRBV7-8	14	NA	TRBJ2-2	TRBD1	CAFRGRINTGELFF	TGTGCCTTCAGGGGGCGGATTAACACCGGGGAGCTGTTTTTT
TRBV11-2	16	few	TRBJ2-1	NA	CASSLRPDSSYNEQFF	TGTGCCAGCAGCCTAAGACCCGACAGCTCCTACAATGAGCAGTTCTTC
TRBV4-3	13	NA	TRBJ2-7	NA	CASSQDGAAEQYF	TGCGCCAGCAGCCAAGATGGCGCGGCTGAGCAGTACTTC
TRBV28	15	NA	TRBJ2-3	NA	CASSLPLTSTDTQYF	TGTGCCAGCAGTTTACCCCTGACAAGCACAGATACGCAGTATTTT
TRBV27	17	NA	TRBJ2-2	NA	CASSSYLQRVNTGELFF	TGTGCCAGCAGTTCCTACCTTCAACGCGTAAACACCGGGGAGCTGTTTTTT
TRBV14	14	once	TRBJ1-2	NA	CASSQESAFYGYTF	TGTGCCAGCAGCCAAGAGTCAGCGTTCTATGGCTACACCTTC
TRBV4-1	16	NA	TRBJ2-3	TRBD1	CASSRTGALLTDTQYF	TGCGCCAGCAGCCGAACAGGGGCGCTTCTCACAGATACGCAGTATTTT
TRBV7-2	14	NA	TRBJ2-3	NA	CASRFRTSTDTQYF	TGTGCCAGCAGGTTCCGGACTAGCACAGATACGCAGTATTTT
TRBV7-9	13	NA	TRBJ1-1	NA	CASSSTGSTEAFF	TGTGCCAGCAGCTCTACAGGGTCCACTGAAGCTTTCTTT
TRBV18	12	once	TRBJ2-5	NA	CASSSEAETQYF	TGTGCCAGCTCAAGTGAGGCGGAGACCCAGTACTTC
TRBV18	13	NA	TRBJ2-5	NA	CASSPPVQETQYF	TGTGCCAGCTCACCACCCGTCCAGGAGACCCAGTACTTC
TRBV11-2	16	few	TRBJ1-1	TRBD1	CASSPRDREVNTEAFF	TGTGCCAGCAGCCCGAGGGACAGGGAGGTGAACACTGAAGCTTTCTTT
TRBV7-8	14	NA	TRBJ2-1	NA	CASSSVATYNEQFF	TGTGCCAGCAGCTCCGTCGCCACCTACAATGAGCAGTTCTTC
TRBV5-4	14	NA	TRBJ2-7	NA	CASSLGDGAYEQYF	TGTGCCAGCAGCTTAGGGGACGGAGCCTACGAGCAGTACTTC
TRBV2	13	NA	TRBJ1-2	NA	CASSEGTAYGYTF	TGTGCCAGCAGTGAAGGGACAGCATATGGCTACACCTTC
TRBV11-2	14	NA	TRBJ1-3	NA	CASRRGTSGNTIYF	TGTGCCAGCAGAAGAGGTACCTCTGGAAACACCATATATTTT
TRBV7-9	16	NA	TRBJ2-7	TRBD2	CASSLGASGIPYEQYF	TGTGCCAGCAGCTTAGGAGCTAGCGGGATACCCTACGAGCAGTACTTC
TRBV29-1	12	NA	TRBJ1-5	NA	CSTRDANQPQHF	TGCAGCACACGGGACGCAAATCAGCCCCAGCATTTT
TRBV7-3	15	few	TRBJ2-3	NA	CASSFIITSTDTQYF	TGTGCCAGCAGCTTCATAATAACTAGCACAGATACGCAGTATTTT
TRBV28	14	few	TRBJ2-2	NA	CASRSSGNTGELFF	TGTGCCAGCAGGAGTAGCGGAAATACCGGGGAGCTGTTTTTT
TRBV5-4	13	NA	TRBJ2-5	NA	CASSHRDKETQYF	TGTGCCAGCAGCCACCGGGACAAAGAGACCCAGTACTTC
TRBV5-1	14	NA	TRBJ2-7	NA	CASSLDTSSYEQYF	TGCGCCAGCTCCCTTGATACCTCCTCCTACGAGCAGTACTTC
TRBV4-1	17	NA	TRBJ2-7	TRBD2	CASSLSFAASGLYEQYF	TGCGCCAGCAGCCTTTCGTTCGCGGCTAGCGGACTCTACGAGCAGTACTTC
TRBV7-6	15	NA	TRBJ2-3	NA	CASSLGWRGTDTQYF	TGTGCCAGCAGCTTAGGGTGGCGGGGCACAGATACGCAGTATTTT
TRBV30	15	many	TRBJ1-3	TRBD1	CAWSGQGYSGNTIYF	TGTGCCTGGAGTGGACAGGGTTACTCTGGAAACACCATATATTTT
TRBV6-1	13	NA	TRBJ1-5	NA	CASRHRVGQPQHF	TGTGCCAGCAGGCACAGGGTCGGGCAGCCCCAGCATTTT
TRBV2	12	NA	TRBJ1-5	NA	CASGSSNQPQHF	TGTGCCAGCGGGTCGAGCAATCAGCCCCAGCATTTT
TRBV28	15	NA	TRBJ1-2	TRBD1	CASSPAGQGAYGYTF	TGTGCCAGCAGTCCTGCGGGACAGGGGGCCTATGGCTACACCTTC
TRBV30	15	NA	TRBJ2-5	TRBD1	CAWSGGTGDQETQYF	TGTGCCTGGAGTGGGGGGACAGGGGATCAAGAGACCCAGTACTTC
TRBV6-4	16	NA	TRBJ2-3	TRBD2	CASSDLAGPSTDTQYF	TGTGCCAGCAGTGACCTAGCGGGACCAAGCACAGATACGCAGTATTTT
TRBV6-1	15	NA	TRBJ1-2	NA	CASSESVTGSYGYTF	TGTGCCAGCAGTGAAAGTGTTACAGGGTCTTATGGCTACACCTTC
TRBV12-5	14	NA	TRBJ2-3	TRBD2	CASGGAGGTDTQYF	TGTGCTAGTGGTGGAGCGGGAGGCACAGATACGCAGTATTTT
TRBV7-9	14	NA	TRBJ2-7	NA	CASSLSGPWDEQYF	TGTGCCAGCAGCTTATCAGGGCCCTGGGACGAGCAGTACTTC
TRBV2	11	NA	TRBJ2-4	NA	CASSAQNIQYF	TGTGCCAGCAGTGCCCAAAACATTCAGTACTTC
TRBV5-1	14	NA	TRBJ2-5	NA	CASSHGTLEETQYF	TGCGCCAGCAGCCATGGGACGTTGGAAGAGACCCAGTACTTC
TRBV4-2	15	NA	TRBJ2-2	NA	CASSQESGNTGELFF	TGTGCCAGCAGCCAGGAGAGCGGAAACACCGGGGAGCTGTTTTTT
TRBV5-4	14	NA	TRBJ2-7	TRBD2	CASSRPGLAVEQYF	TGTGCCAGCAGCCGGCCGGGACTAGCTGTCGAGCAGTACTTC
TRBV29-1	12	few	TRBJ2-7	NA	CSVEVSTYEQYF	TGCAGCGTTGAGGTCAGTACCTACGAGCAGTACTTC